A single sample is the source of the 21 T cell receptor beta chains below, sequenced in a study of control samples from healthy donors and cancer patients. The data were produced by immunoSEQ multiplex PCR, yet TCRdb's version contains in-frame clones alone and is incomplete. The sample lists 150,000 to 200,000 clones, nearly 90% occurring once. Source material: blood. All receptors derive from a woman in her forties or fifties in good health.

This chain connects TRBV3-1 (or the pseudogene TRBV3-2) to TRBJ1-1; 7 nucleotides line up with TRBD1. The CDR3 length is 13 residues. Germline CDR1 reads LGHDT; CDR2 reads YNNKEL (reference sequence). Trimming at V came to 3 bases and at J to 4 bases, leaving 2 bases not matched to a gene. CDR3 in DNA: TGTGCCAGCAGCCACCAGGGGGGCACTGAAGCTTTCTTT. This translates into CASSHQGGTEAFF.

The chain joins TRBV7-9 to TRBJ2-1; 13 bases map to TRBD2. Trimming at V came to 7 bases and at J to 6 bases, leaving 6 bases not matched to a gene. The germline V gene has CDR1 SEHNR and CDR2 FQNEAQ (reference sequence). The CDR3 sequence is 15 residues long. CDR3 in amino acids: CASISGTSGVNEQFF. CDR3 nucleotide sequence: TGTGCCAGCATCTCAGGGACTAGCGGGGTCAATGAGCAGTTCTTC.

This sequence joins TRBV4-2 and TRBJ1-5, with D maybe TRBD1 (6 bases). With 2 bases removed from V and 5 bases from J, the gap between germline ends came to 16 bases. Germline V gene lookup returns CDR1 LGHNA and CDR2 YNFKEQ. The CDR3 covers 16 residues. Here the CDR3 DNA reads TGTGCCAGCAGCCAACCCACGCGGGGGGGCGATCAGCCCCAGCATTTT. This gives the protein CASSQPTRGGDQPQHF.

The chain couples TRBV4-1 to TRBJ2-7; 8 nucleotides match TRBD2. This CDR3 is 14 amino acids long. The trim removed 4 bases at V and 3 bases at J, leaving 5 bases unmatched. Germline CDR1 reads MGHRA; CDR2 reads YSYEKL. The CDR3 loop is CASSLGTSSYEQYF. The CDR3 coding sequence is TGCGCCAGCAGCCTCGGGACTAGTAGCTACGAGCAGTACTTC.

V usage is TRBV9 and J usage is TRBJ1-2, with D unresolved. Between the trimmed V and J ends, which lost 2 bases and 6 bases, there was a span of 8 bases. Germline V gene data show CDR1 as SGDLS and CDR2 as YYNGEE. There are 12 residues in the CDR3. In DNA, the CDR3 is TGTGCCAGCAGCGTTCAAGGGCATGGCTACACCTTC. Translated, it gives CASSVQGHGYTF.

V gene TRBV6-5 combines with J gene TRBJ1-3; D uncertain. CDR3 length equals 15 residues. V lost 0 bases and J lost 0, with 6 bases in between. Germline assignment: CDR1 MNHEY and CDR2 SVGAGI. This CDR3 reads CASSYSSSSGNTIYF. CDR3 nucleotides: TGTGCCAGCAGTTACTCGTCCAGCTCTGGAAACACCATATATTTT.

This sequence joins TRBV5-1 and TRBJ2-1, with D tentatively TRBD1 (6 bases). The V and J ends lost 0 bases and 3 bases respectively, with 7 bases between them. This CDR3 spans 14 amino acids. Germline V gene data show CDR1 as SGHRS and CDR2 as YFSETQ. In nucleotides, the CDR3 is TGCGCCAGCAGCTTGGACAGGGTCTACAATGAGCAGTTCTTC. Encoded protein: CASSLDRVYNEQFF.

This chain links TRBV3-1 (or the pseudogene TRBV3-2) with TRBJ1-1, with D tentatively TRBD1 (6 bases). CDR3 length: 14 amino acids. CDR1 is LGHDT, CDR2 YNNKEL, per germline (reference sequence). Trimming removed 4 bases from V and 5 bases from J, with 14 bases in between. CDR3: CASSPTGGPTEAFF. The CDR3 DNA follows: TGTGCCAGCAGCCCCACGGGGGGGCCGACTGAAGCTTTCTTT.

V usage is TRBV28 and J usage is TRBJ1-5; TRBD1 aligns across 8 bases. J was trimmed by 7 bases and V by 4 bases; bases with no gene match: 6. The germline CDR1 and CDR2 sequences are MDHEN and SYDVKM. The CDR3 extends over 14 amino acids. CDR3 loop: CASSSPGGMQPQHF. Written as DNA, the CDR3 is TGTGCCAGCAGTTCCCCAGGGGGCATGCAGCCCCAGCATTTT.

V gene TRBV15 combines with J gene TRBJ1-1, with a possible D match to TRBD1 (5 bases). Trimming left V 0 bases short and J 5 bases short, with 16 bases between. CDR1 and CDR2 from the germline V gene are LNHNV and YYDKDF (reference sequence). The CDR3 consists of 16 residues. CDR3 sequence: CATSRDSWGVETEAFF. DNA for the CDR3: TGTGCCACCAGCAGAGACTCCTGGGGCGTGGAAACTGAAGCTTTCTTT.

V gene TRBV27 combines with J gene TRBJ1-1, with D possibly TRBD1 on 5 matching bases. V dropped 2 bases and J dropped 4 bases, with 14 bases sitting between them. This CDR3 has 15 amino acids. Germline V lookup: CDR1 MNHEY, CDR2 SMNVEV (reference sequence). CDR3 DNA: TGTGCCAGCAGTTTAAAAGGGGCGCTTGGCACTGAAGCTTTCTTT. Encoded protein: CASSLKGALGTEAFF.

The chain carries TRBV7-3 and TRBJ2-5, with D hard to call. Per germline, CDR1 SGHTA and CDR2 FQGTGA. Trimming took 5 bases from V and 4 from J, leaving 11 bases between them. There are 13 residues in the CDR3. CDR3 protein: CASSPLDGETQYF. The DNA for the CDR3 is TGTGCCAGCAGCCCACTCGACGGAGAGACCCAGTACTTC.

J is TRBJ2-5 and V is TRBV6-5, with 8 bases that match TRBD1. Trimming cost V 2 bases and J 5 bases; bases outside gene matches: 7. CDR1 and CDR2 (germline): MNHEY, SVGAGI. This CDR3 is 15 amino acids long. In DNA form, the CDR3 reads TGTGCCAGCAGTTACAGACAGGGGTCGGTGGAGACCCAGTACTTC. Translated, it gives CASSYRQGSVETQYF.

V usage is TRBV9 and J usage is TRBJ2-5; no clear D. Germline values: CDR1 SGDLS, CDR2 YYNGEE. Trimming shortened V by 0 bases and J by 4 bases, and 13 bases separated the two germline ends. The CDR3 covers 15 residues. As DNA, the CDR3 is TGTGCCAGCAGCGTAGGGCAGGAGATCCCAGAGACCCAGTACTTC. This sequence encodes CASSVGQEIPETQYF.

This sequence joins TRBV6-2 or TRBV6-3 and TRBJ1-6; 7 bases align to TRBD1. V gave up 5 bases and J gave up 8 bases; unmatched junction bases: 12. Germline assignment: CDR1 MNHEY and CDR2 SVGEGT. The CDR3 is 16 residues long. This CDR3 reads CASSRGPTGEDSPLHF. CDR3 sequence (DNA): TGTGCCAGCAGTCGCGGCCCTACAGGGGAGGATTCACCCCTCCACTTT.

The chain links TRBV6-5 to TRBJ2-1, with 9 bases fitting TRBD2. This CDR3 has 15 residues. Looked up from germline, CDR1 is MNHEY and CDR2 is SVGAGI. The J segment lost 7 bases and the V segment lost 7 bases, leaving 11 bases of the junction unmatched. The CDR3 region has the DNA TGTGCCAGCACCATGGGGGGCGGGAGGGCGAATGAGCAGTTCTTC. This translates into CASTMGGGRANEQFF.

The chain links TRBV5-6 to TRBJ2-1, with D possibly being TRBD2 (5 bases). Germline V gene sequence: CDR1 SGHDT, CDR2 YYEEEE. V shed 2 bases and J shed 7 bases, with 7 bases lying between them. The CDR3 is 12 residues long. The DNA for the CDR3 is TGTGCCAGCAGCTTTAGCGTGAATGAGCAGTTCTTC. It translates to CASSFSVNEQFF.

CDR3 sequence: CASSPRPPGTANNEQFF. The CDR3 DNA is TGCGCCAGCAGCCCAAGGCCACCCGGGACAGCTAACAATGAGCAGTTCTTC. The rearrangement links TRBV5-1 to TRBJ2-1; 7 bases line up with TRBD1. The CDR3 is 17 residues long. CDR1 is SGHRS and CDR2 is YFSETQ in the germline V gene. Unmatched junction bases numbered 15, after V lost 4 bases and J lost 5 bases.

This clone came up a few times. The chain combines TRBV20-1 with TRBJ1-2; a possible D gene is TRBD1 (5 bases). V was trimmed by 7 bases and J by 6 bases, leaving 9 bases between them. Germline CDR1 and CDR2: DFQATT and SNEGSKA (reference sequence). The CDR3 is 10 amino acids. This CDR3 is CSGRDHGYTF. In nucleotides, the CDR3 is TGCAGTGGCAGGGATCATGGCTACACCTTC.

The chain recombines TRBV30 with TRBJ2-7, with a tentative D call TRBD1 (5 bases). Germline CDR1 and CDR2: GTSNPN and SVGIG (reference sequence). The V gene lost 5 bases and the J gene lost 4 bases, with 12 bases spanning the gap. The CDR3 sequence is 12 residues long. The chain's CDR3 is CAWGDRAYEQYF. The CDR3, as DNA: TGTGCCTGGGGCGACAGAGCTTACGAGCAGTACTTC.

The V and J genes are TRBV2 and TRBJ2-7, with 9 bases aligning to TRBD1. Germline CDR1 SNHLY, CDR2 FYNNEI. CDR3 length: 15 residues. Losses at the gene ends were 3 bases for V and 3 bases for J; bases not matched to a gene: 6. The CDR3 region is CASSEAGTGLYEQYF. In DNA form, the CDR3 reads TGTGCCAGCAGTGAGGCCGGGACAGGGCTCTACGAGCAGTACTTC.